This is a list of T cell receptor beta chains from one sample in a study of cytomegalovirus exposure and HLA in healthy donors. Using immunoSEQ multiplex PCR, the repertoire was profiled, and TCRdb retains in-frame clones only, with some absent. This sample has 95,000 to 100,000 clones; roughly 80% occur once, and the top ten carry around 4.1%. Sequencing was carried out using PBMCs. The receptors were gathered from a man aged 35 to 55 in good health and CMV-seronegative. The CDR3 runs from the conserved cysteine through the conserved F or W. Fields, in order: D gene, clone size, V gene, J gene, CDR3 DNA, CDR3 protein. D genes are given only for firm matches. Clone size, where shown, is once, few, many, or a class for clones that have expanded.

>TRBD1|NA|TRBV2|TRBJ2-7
TGTGCCAGCAGTGAACCCCGGGACAGGGTGGGGCAGTACTTC
CASSEPRDRVGQYF
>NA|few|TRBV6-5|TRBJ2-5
TGTGCCAGCAGCCGAACACTAGAAATAGAGACCCAGTACTTC
CASSRTLEIETQYF
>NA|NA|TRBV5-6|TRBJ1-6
TGTGCCAGCAGCTTGGCAGGGGTGGTTTCACCCCTCCACTTT
CASSLAGVVSPLHF
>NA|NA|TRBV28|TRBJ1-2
TGTGCCAGCAGTTTACCTGCACTTACAGAGGGCAGCCTTCGGTTC
CASSLPALTEGSLRF
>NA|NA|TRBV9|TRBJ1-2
TGTGCCAGCAGCCCAAGGGAGTCACATAACTATGGCTACACCTTC
CASSPRESHNYGYTF
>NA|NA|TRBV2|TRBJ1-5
TGTGCCAGCAGTGAAGGGGGGGGGAGGGGCACCCAGCCCCAGCATTTT
CASSEGGGRGTQPQHF
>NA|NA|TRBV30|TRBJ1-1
TGTGCCTGGAGTTACAGGGTAAGCGGTGAAGCTTTCTTT
CAWSYRVSGEAFF
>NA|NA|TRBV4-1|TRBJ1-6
TGCGCCAGCAGCCAAGACTGGGGCAGCTCCTATAATTCACCCCTCCACTTT
CASSQDWGSSYNSPLHF
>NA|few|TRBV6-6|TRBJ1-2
TGTGCCAGCACACCGGGCTATGGCTACACCTTC
CASTPGYGYTF
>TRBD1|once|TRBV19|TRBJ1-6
TGTGCCAGTGGACAGGGAGGGAATTCACCCCTCCACTTT
CASGQGGNSPLHF
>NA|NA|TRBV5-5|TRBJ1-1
TGTGCCAGCAGCTTGACAGGGTTGGGTGGTAACACTGAAGCTTTCTTT
CASSLTGLGGNTEAFF
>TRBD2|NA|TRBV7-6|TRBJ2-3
TGTGCCAGCAGCCCCGGGGGGGCCGGAGGAGATACGCAGTATTTT
CASSPGGAGGDTQYF
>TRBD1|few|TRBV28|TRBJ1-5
TGTGCCAGCAGTTGGACAGGGGGTAGCAATCAGCCCCAGCATTTT
CASSWTGGSNQPQHF
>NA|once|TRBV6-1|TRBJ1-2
TGTGCCAGCAGTGCGGCGGGCCTGGGGGGCTACACCTTC
CASSAAGLGGYTF
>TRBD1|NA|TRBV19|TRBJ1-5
TGTGCCAGTAGTATAGTGCAGGGGGCTGGCCAGCCCCAGCATTTT
CASSIVQGAGQPQHF
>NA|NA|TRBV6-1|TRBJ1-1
TGTGCCAGCTTGGACCGGGGTAGTGAAGCTTTCTTT
CASLDRGSEAFF
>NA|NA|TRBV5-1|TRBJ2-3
TGCGCCAGCAGCCTGGGGGAGGTCACAGATACGCAGTATTTT
CASSLGEVTDTQYF
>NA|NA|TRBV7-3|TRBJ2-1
TGTGCCAGCAGCTTAAATGGGGGCGATGAGCAGTTCTTC
CASSLNGGDEQFF
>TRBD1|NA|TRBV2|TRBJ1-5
TGTGCCAGCAGTTGGACAGGAAGCAATCAGCCCCAGCATTTT
CASSWTGSNQPQHF
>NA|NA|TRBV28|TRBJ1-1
TGTGCCAGCAGTAGAGGGTCGGCGACGGCGAACACTGAAGCTTTCTTT
CASSRGSATANTEAFF
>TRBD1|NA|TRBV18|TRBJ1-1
TGTGCCAGCTCACGAACAGGGGACACTGAAGCTTTCTTT
CASSRTGDTEAFF
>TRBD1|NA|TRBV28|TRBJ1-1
TGTGCCGGGTCCGGGACAGAGAGATATGAAGCTTTCTTT
CAGSGTERYEAFF
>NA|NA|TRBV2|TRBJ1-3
TGTGCCAGCAGTCCCTTCTCTGGAAACACCATATATTTT
CASSPFSGNTIYF
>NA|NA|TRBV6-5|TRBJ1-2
TGTGCCAGCAGTGTCACAGGGAGCGATGGCTACACCTTC
CASSVTGSDGYTF
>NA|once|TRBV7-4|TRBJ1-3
TGTGCCAGCAGCTTAGTAGTGCCCCCACCTTACCCGGGGGACGCTGGAAACACCATATATTTT
CASSLVVPPPYPGDAGNTIYF
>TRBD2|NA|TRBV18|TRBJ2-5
TGTGCCAGCTCCCCCGGGACTAGCGAGACCCAGTACTTC
CASSPGTSETQYF
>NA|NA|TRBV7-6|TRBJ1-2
TGTGCCAGCAGCCTCCGGGACACGGACCACTATGGCTACACCTTC
CASSLRDTDHYGYTF
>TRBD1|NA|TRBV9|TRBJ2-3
TGTGCCAGCAGCGTAAGAGACAGGGGCCCAGATACGCAGTATTTT
CASSVRDRGPDTQYF
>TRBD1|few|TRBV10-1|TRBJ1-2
TGCGCCAGCAGTGAGTCGGGGACAGAGAGCTACACCTTC
CASSESGTESYTF
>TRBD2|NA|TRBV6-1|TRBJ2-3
TGTGCCAGCAGTGTAGATAGCGGGGGCACAGATACGCAGTATTTT
CASSVDSGGTDTQYF
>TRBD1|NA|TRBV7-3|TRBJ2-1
TGTGCCAGCAGCTTAATTGGGACAGGGGGCTACAATGAGCAGTTCTTC
CASSLIGTGGYNEQFF
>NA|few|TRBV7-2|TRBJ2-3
TGTGCCAGCAGCCCGCGGACAGATACGCAGTATTTT
CASSPRTDTQYF
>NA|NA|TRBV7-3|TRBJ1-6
TGTGCCAGCAGCTTAAGTTCAGGGAACAATTCACCCCTCCACTTT
CASSLSSGNNSPLHF
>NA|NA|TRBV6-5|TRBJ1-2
TGTGCCAGCAGAACCGGGGGGCCCCCCTCTGGCTACACCTTC
CASRTGGPPSGYTF
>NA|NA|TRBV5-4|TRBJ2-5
TGTGCCAGCAGCTTTTGGGGCCGAGAGACCCAGTACTTC
CASSFWGRETQYF
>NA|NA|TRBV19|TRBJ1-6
TGTGCCAGTAGTATCGGGGGCTCCTATAATTCACCCCTCCACTTT
CASSIGGSYNSPLHF
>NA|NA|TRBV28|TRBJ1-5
TGTGCCAGCAATACAATGCATCAGCCCCAGCATTTT
CASNTMHQPQHF
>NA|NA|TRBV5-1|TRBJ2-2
TGCGCCAGCACCGCCGGCGGCACAACGAACACCGGGGAGCTGTTTTTT
CASTAGGTTNTGELFF
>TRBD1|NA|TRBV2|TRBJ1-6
TGTGCCAGCAGCCAGGACAGGGGGAAGGCCCTCCACTTT
CASSQDRGKALHF
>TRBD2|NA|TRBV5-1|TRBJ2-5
TGCGCCAGCAGCGTTAGCGGGGGGGAGGCGGAGACCCAGTACTTC
CASSVSGGEAETQYF
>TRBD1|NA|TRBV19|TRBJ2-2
TGTGCCATCGAGAAGGGGGCAAAGAACACCGGGGAGCTGTTTTTT
CAIEKGAKNTGELFF